These T cell receptor beta chains were read from a single sample in a study of beta chain features in type 1 diabetes. Method: immunoSEQ multiplex PCR; TCRdb's copy keeps in-frame clones and lacks some. The sample includes about 740,000 clones, 13% seen only once; the top ten take approximately 0.02%. Sequencing was done on a sample of naive CD4+ T cells from blood. The receptor set was obtained from a man aged 18 to 30 with type 1 diabetes. Each CDR3 is given with its conserved first and last residue. D genes are given only for firm matches. Clone size is not always given. Where it is, it says once, few, many or a class for expanded clones.

D gene	clone size	V gene	J gene	CDR3 protein	CDR3 DNA
NA	NA	TRBV7-8	TRBJ1-2	CASSLVSGSGYGYTF	TGTGCCAGCAGCTTAGTGTCAGGGTCTGGCTATGGCTACACCTTC
NA	NA	TRBV6-5	TRBJ1-5	CASSPDGASPQHF	TGTGCCAGCAGTCCCGACGGCGCGTCGCCCCAGCATTTT
NA	few	TRBV30	TRBJ1-6	CAWSVGARSPLHF	TGTGCCTGGAGTGTAGGGGCTCGGTCACCCCTCCACTTT
NA	NA	TRBV30	TRBJ2-7	CAGGQTYEQYF	TGTGCCGGGGGACAAACCTACGAGCAGTACTTC
NA	NA	TRBV5-1	TRBJ2-3	CASRGTGRGGTDTQYF	TGCGCCAGCAGAGGCACCGGGAGAGGGGGGACAGATACGCAGTATTTT
TRBD1	few	TRBV4-2	TRBJ1-1	CASSQEAQGFAEAFF	TGTGCCAGCAGCCAAGAAGCACAGGGGTTCGCTGAAGCTTTCTTT
NA	NA	TRBV11-2	TRBJ1-1	CATVGYTEAFF	TGTGCCACCGTCGGATACACTGAAGCTTTCTTT
NA	NA	TRBV25-1	TRBJ1-2	CASSDPQTYGYTF	TGTGCCAGCAGTGATCCCCAAACCTATGGCTACACCTTC
NA	few	TRBV14	TRBJ1-2	CASSLQTGAYGYTF	TGTGCCAGCAGCCTACAGACAGGTGCATATGGCTACACCTTC
TRBD2	few	TRBV30	TRBJ2-1	CAWIGTSGGATFF	TGTGCCTGGATAGGGACTAGCGGGGGGGCCACGTTCTTC